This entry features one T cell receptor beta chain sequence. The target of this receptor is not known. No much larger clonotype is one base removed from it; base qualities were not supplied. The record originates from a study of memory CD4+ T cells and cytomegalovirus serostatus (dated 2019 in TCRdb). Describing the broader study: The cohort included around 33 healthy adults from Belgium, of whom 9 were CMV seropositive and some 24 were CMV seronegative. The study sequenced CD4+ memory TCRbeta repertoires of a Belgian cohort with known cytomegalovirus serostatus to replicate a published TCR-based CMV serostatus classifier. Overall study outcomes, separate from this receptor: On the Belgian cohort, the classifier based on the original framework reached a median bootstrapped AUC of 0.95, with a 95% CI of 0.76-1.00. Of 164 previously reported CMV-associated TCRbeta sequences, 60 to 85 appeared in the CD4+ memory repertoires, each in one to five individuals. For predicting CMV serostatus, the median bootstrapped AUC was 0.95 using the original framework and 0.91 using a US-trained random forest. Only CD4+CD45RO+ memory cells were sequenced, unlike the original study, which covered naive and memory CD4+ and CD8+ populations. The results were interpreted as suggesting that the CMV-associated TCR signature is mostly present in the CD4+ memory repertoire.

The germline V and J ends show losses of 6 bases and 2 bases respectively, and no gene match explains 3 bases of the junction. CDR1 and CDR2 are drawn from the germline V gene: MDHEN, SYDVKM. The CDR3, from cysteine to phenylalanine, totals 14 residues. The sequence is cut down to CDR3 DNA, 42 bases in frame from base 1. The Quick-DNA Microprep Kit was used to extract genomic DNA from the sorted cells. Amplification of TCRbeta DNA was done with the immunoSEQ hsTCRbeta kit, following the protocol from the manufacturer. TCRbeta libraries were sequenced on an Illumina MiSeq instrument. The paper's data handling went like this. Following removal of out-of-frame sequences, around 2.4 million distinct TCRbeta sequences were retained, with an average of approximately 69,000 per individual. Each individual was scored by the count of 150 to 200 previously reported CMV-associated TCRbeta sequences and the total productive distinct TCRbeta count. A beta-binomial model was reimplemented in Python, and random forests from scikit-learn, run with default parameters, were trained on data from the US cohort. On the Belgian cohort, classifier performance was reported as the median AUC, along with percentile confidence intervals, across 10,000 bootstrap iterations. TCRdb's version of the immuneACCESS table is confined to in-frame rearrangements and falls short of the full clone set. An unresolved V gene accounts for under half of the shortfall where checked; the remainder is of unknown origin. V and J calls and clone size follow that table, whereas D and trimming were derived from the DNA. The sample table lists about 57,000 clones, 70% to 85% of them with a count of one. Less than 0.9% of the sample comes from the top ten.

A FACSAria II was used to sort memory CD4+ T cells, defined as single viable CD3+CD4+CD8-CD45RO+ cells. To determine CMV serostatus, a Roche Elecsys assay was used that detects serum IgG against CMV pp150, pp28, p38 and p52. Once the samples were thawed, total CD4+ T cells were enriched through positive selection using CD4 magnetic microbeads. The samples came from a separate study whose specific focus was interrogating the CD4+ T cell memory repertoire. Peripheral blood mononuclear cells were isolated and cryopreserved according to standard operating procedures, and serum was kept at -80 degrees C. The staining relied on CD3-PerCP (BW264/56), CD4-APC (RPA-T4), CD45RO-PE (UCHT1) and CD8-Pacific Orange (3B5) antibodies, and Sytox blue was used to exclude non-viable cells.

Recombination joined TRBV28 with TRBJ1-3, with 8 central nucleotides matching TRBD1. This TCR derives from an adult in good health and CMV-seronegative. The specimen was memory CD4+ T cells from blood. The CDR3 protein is CASSPGQAGNTIYF. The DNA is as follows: TGTGCCAGCAGCCCGGGACAGGCTGGAAACACCATATATTTT.